This T cell receptor (beta chain) was profiled in a study of cytomegalovirus exposure and HLA in healthy donors. The overall study: Out of roughly 170 million T cells, an earlier analysis found some 110 million unique TCR beta sequences in total.

Amplification used 60 Vbeta primers and 13 Jbeta primers. Sequencing was performed with immunoSEQ multiplex PCR; in TCRdb, only in-frame clones are kept and a portion is missing. There are tens of thousands of clones in the sample; around 82% occur only once, and under 7% lies in the top ten. This CDR3 region has 12 residues. Germline V gene data show CDR1 as SNHLY and CDR2 as FYNNEI. Trimming at V came to 5 bases and at J to 7 bases, leaving 3 bases not matched to a gene. This clone is a singleton in its sample. Its antigen is unidentified. Overall study findings and caveats: A later analysis linked a missense DCLRE1C variant to TCR beta V- and J-gene trimming. Presence/absence analyses took donor sequencing depth as roughly uniform. The likely explanation for a cluster of highly shared sequence variants was sequencing artifact.

This clonotype was sampled from a male donor in good health and CMV-seronegative. Sequenced input: PBMCs. This chain joins TRBV2 and TRBJ1-2; 8 bases match TRBD1. The CDR3 DNA reads TGTGCCAGCAGTATAACAGGGGGTGGCTACACCTTC. Residues: CASSITGGGYTF.